A single sample gave rise to the 26 T cell receptor beta chains below, sequenced in a study of blood T cell repertoires in COVID-19. This table comes from immunoSEQ multiplex PCR, and its TCRdb copy is limited to in-frame clones, with some not included. The sample records about 240,000 clones, 80% to 85% being singletons. Material: peripheral blood. These receptors were taken from a woman aged 55-70 years with active or convalescent COVID-19.

The chain carries TRBV7-9 and TRBJ1-3; a weak D match, TRBD1 (6 bases). Trimming cost V 2 bases and J 2 bases, with 10 bases left between them. The CDR3 consists of 15 residues. Per the germline V gene, CDR1 is SEHNR and CDR2 is FQNEAQ (reference sequence). CDR3 residues: CASSLTGRAGNTIYF. The CDR3 DNA is TGTGCCAGCAGCTTAACAGGGAGGGCTGGAAACACCATATATTTT.

The chain couples TRBV7-8 to TRBJ2-7; D possibly corresponds to TRBD1 (5 bases). Per germline, CDR1 SGHVS and CDR2 FQNEAQ. The CDR3 runs to 16 residues. The V end lost 5 bases, the J end lost 1 base, and 18 bases lay between the germline ends. CDR3 sequence reads: CASSPLMGQQSYEQYF. As DNA, the CDR3 is TGTGCCAGCAGCCCCCTAATGGGGCAGCAGTCCTACGAGCAGTACTTC.

The CDR3 loop is CASSWLDRGNYGYTF. In DNA form, the CDR3 reads TGTGCCAGTAGTTGGCTAGACAGGGGGAACTATGGCTACACCTTC. The chain combines TRBV19 with TRBJ1-2; 9 bases agree with TRBD1. Germline CDR1 and CDR2: LNHDA and SQIVND (reference sequence). V lost 5 bases, J lost 2 bases, and 6 bases stayed unmatched. This CDR3 region has 15 residues.

V is TRBV18 and J is TRBJ1-5, with 9 bases fitting TRBD1. From germline, CDR1 is KGHSH and CDR2 LQKENI. The CDR3 is 15 residues long. V shed 6 bases and J 4 bases; nucleotides not matched to a gene: 7. The CDR3 region is CASSPSGQGNQPQHF. In DNA, the CDR3 is TGTGCCAGCTCCCCCTCGGGACAGGGAAATCAGCCCCAGCATTTT.

The chain employs TRBV15 and TRBJ1-2, with 8 bases matching TRBD1. The V gene's germline CDR1 is LNHNV and CDR2 YYDKDF (reference sequence). The V and J ends lost 0 bases and 6 bases, in that order; junction bases with no gene match: 15. CDR3 length equals 18 residues. In DNA form, the CDR3 reads TGTGCCACCAGCAGAGAGAGCAAGACAGCCTGGGGACAGGATGGCTACACCTTC. This encodes CATSRESKTAWGQDGYTF. Full variable domain (outside the CDR3, taken from reference TRBV15 and TRBJ1-2): DAMVIQNPRYQVTQFGKPVTLSCSQTLNHNVMYWYQQKSSQAPKLLFHYYDKDFNNEADTPDNFQSRRPNTSFCFLDIRSPGLGDTAMYLCATSRESKTAWGQDGYTFGSGTRLTVV.

The chain joins TRBV19 to TRBJ2-6; D possibly corresponds to TRBD2 (5 bases). The CDR3 runs to 15 residues. V was clipped by 8 bases and J by 0 bases, with 11 bases between them. From germline, CDR1 is LNHDA and CDR2 SQIVND (reference sequence). CDR3 coding DNA: TGTGCCAGTGCCCCGGGGAGCTCTGGGGCCAACGTCCTGACTTTC. The encoded protein is CASAPGSSGANVLTF.

V gene TRBV6-1 combines with J gene TRBJ2-7, with 11 bases fitting TRBD1. Germline V gives CDR1 MNHNS, CDR2 SASEGT. The CDR3 has 16 amino acids. V lost 3 bases to trimming and J lost 2 bases; unmatched junction nucleotides: 6. CDR3 amino acids: CASSEEGQGDPYEQYF. In nucleotides, the CDR3 is TGTGCCAGCAGTGAGGAGGGACAGGGGGATCCCTACGAGCAGTACTTC.

The gene calls are TRBV7-9 and TRBJ2-4; D gene uncertain. Germline lookup yields CDR1 SEHNR and CDR2 FQNEAQ (reference sequence). There are 15 residues in the CDR3. V was shortened by 3 bases and J by 3 bases, with 12 bases between the two germline ends. In DNA, the CDR3 is TGTGCCAGCAGCTTCGGTGGTCACGTCAAAAACATTCAGTACTTC. Translation gives CASSFGGHVKNIQYF.

This rearrangement joins TRBV5-1 to TRBJ2-7; 7 nucleotides match TRBD1. The J segment lost 2 bases and the V segment lost 4 bases, leaving 6 bases of the junction unmatched. Germline V lookup: CDR1 SGHRS, CDR2 YFSETQ. The CDR3 length is 14 residues. The CDR3 region has the DNA TGCGCCAGCAGCCCCAGACAGGGAACCTACGAGCAGTACTTC. Its protein product is CASSPRQGTYEQYF.

The chain links TRBV2 to TRBJ2-4, with D maybe TRBD1 (6 bases). This CDR3 spans 14 amino acids. Looked up from germline, CDR1 is SNHLY and CDR2 is FYNNEI. V gave up 6 bases and J gave up 0 bases, with 9 bases separating them. CDR3 sequence reads: CASRDSLAKNIQYF. The CDR3 region has the DNA TGTGCCAGCAGGGACAGCCTAGCCAAAAACATTCAGTACTTC.

This clone was found once. The chain joins TRBV7-9 to TRBJ2-1, with 7 bases identical to TRBD1. CDR1 is SEHNR, CDR2 FQNEAQ, per germline (reference sequence). The CDR3 spans 11 residues. The J segment lost 14 bases and the V segment lost 1 base, leaving 2 bases of the junction unmatched. DNA for the CDR3: TGTGCCAGCAGCTTAGACAGGGGAGAGTTCTTC. Encoded protein: CASSLDRGEFF.

This rearrangement joins TRBV2 to TRBJ1-2, with D perhaps TRBD1 (6 bases). This CDR3 contains 15 residues. From germline, CDR1 is SNHLY and CDR2 FYNNEI. Trimming stripped 0 bases from V and 8 bases from J, with 16 bases between. CDR3 DNA sequence: TGTGCCAGCAGTGAAGCCGGCAGGGGATCAGGCGGCTACACCTTC. Residues: CASSEAGRGSGGYTF.

The chain links TRBV5-6 to TRBJ2-3; 10 bases fit TRBD1. Germline V gives CDR1 SGHDT, CDR2 YYEEEE. V lost 2 bases to trimming and J lost 7 bases; unmatched junction nucleotides: 13. This CDR3 is built from 17 residues. In DNA, the CDR3 is TGTGCCAGCAGCTTCCCCCCCGGGACAGGGGTATGGAATACGCAGTATTTT. Amino acids: CASSFPPGTGVWNTQYF. Complete variable domain (other parts from reference TRBV5-6 and TRBJ2-3): DAGVTQSPTHLIKTRGQQVTLRCSPKSGHDTVSWYQQALGQGPQFIFQYYEEEERQRGNFPDRFSGHQFPNYSSELNVNALLLGDSALYLCASSFPPGTGVWNTQYFGPGTRLTVL.

The chain is built from TRBV7-2 and TRBJ2-1; D possibly corresponds to TRBD2 (5 bases). V lost 5 bases to trimming and J lost 6 bases, with 20 bases between them. This CDR3 is built from 16 residues. Germline V lookup: CDR1 SGHTA, CDR2 FQGNSA. The CDR3: CASSLMDPLRVNEQFF. As DNA, the CDR3 is TGTGCCAGCAGCCTCATGGACCCATTGAGGGTCAATGAGCAGTTCTTC.

The CDR3 nucleotides read TGTGCCAGTAGTATTCGGGCCGGACAGGGACAAGAGACCCAGTACTTC. Its translation is CASSIRAGQGQETQYF. The rearrangement links TRBV19 to TRBJ2-5; 8 nucleotides agree with TRBD1. Germline CDR1 reads LNHDA; CDR2 reads SQIVND (reference sequence). The CDR3 covers 16 residues. V trimming: 3 bases; J trimming: 2 bases; junction bases outside the gene matches: 8.

The chain has TRBV14 and TRBJ1-2; no firm D call. This CDR3 has 14 amino acids. The germline CDR1 and CDR2 sequences are SGHDN and FVKESK. The V gene lost 4 bases and the J gene lost 3 bases, with 12 bases spanning the gap. This chain's CDR3 is CASSLGQSYYGYTF. CDR3 DNA sequence: TGTGCCAGCAGCCTTGGGCAGTCGTACTATGGCTACACCTTC. The full variable domain, in which reference TRBV14 and TRBJ1-2 provide the parts outside the CDR3, is EAGVTQFPSHSVIEKGQTVTLRCDPISGHDNLYWYRRVMGKEIKFLLHFVKESKQDESGMPNNRFLAERTGGTYSTLKVQPAELEDSGVYFCASSLGQSYYGYTFGSGTRLTVV.

The rearrangement joins TRBV30 to TRBJ2-6, with D maybe TRBD1 (5 bases). The CDR3 consists of 15 residues. Per the germline V gene, CDR1 is GTSNPN and CDR2 is SVGIG (reference sequence). Trimming took 3 bases from V and 3 from J, leaving 12 bases between them. The CDR3 DNA reads TGTGCCTGGAGCGCGATAGGGGATGGGGCCAACGTCCTGACTTTC. Its protein is CAWSAIGDGANVLTF.

The J gene is TRBJ1-3, the V gene TRBV5-6; possible D gene TRBD1, 5 bases. V dropped 5 bases and J dropped 0 bases, with 24 bases sitting between them. The CDR3 spans 19 residues. Germline V CDR1 and CDR2: SGHDT, YYEEEE. This chain's CDR3 is CASSVVGDSGAGSGNTIYF. CDR3 DNA: TGTGCCAGCAGTGTTGTGGGGGACTCCGGGGCAGGCTCTGGAAACACCATATATTTT. The entire variable domain, with the rest obtained from reference TRBV5-6 and TRBJ1-3, is as follows: DAGVTQSPTHLIKTRGQQVTLRCSPKSGHDTVSWYQQALGQGPQFIFQYYEEEERQRGNFPDRFSGHQFPNYSSELNVNALLLGDSALYLCASSVVGDSGAGSGNTIYFGEGSWLTVV.

The gene calls are TRBV19 and TRBJ2-6; weak D call: TRBD1 (7 bases). Germline V lookup: CDR1 LNHDA, CDR2 SQIVND (reference sequence). Trimming took 3 bases from V and 3 from J, leaving 9 bases between them. This CDR3 contains 15 residues. The CDR3 loop reads CASSIQGGGANVLTF. DNA of the CDR3: TGTGCCAGTAGTATCCAGGGGGGTGGGGCCAACGTCCTGACTTTC.

The chain is built from TRBV19 and TRBJ2-5, with unresolved D. Trimming pared 3 bases from V and 5 bases from J, leaving 10 bases between. Germline V gene sequence: CDR1 LNHDA, CDR2 SQIVND (reference sequence). CDR3 length: 13 residues. CDR3 in DNA: TGTGCCAGTAGTATCGGTCGCCCCGAGACCCAGTACTTC. Protein product: CASSIGRPETQYF.

This rearrangement joins TRBV6-1 to TRBJ1-2; D is possibly TRBD1 (6 bases). The V gene's germline CDR1 is MNHNS and CDR2 SASEGT. Trimming removed 8 bases at V and 3 bases at J, with 10 bases between. This CDR3 contains 12 residues. CDR3 DNA: TGTGCCAGCCTGGACAGATACTATGGCTACACCTTC. The encoded protein is CASLDRYYGYTF.

This chain connects TRBV14 to TRBJ1-1; D unclear. The CDR3 runs 18 residues. Trimming pared 1 base from V and 4 bases from J, leaving 22 bases between. CDR1 and CDR2 from the germline V gene are SGHDN and FVKESK. The CDR3 is CASSQVEVEATRATEAFF. The CDR3 DNA reads as TGTGCCAGCAGCCAAGTTGAGGTGGAAGCGACCCGCGCCACTGAAGCTTTCTTT. Complete variable domain (other parts from reference TRBV14 and TRBJ1-1): EAGVTQFPSHSVIEKGQTVTLRCDPISGHDNLYWYRRVMGKEIKFLLHFVKESKQDESGMPNNRFLAERTGGTYSTLKVQPAELEDSGVYFCASSQVEVEATRATEAFFGQGTRLTVV.

CDR3 sequence: CASSRNRGKNSPLHF. The CDR3 DNA sequence: TGTGCCAGCAGCCGGAACAGGGGGAAGAATTCACCCCTCCACTTT. This rearrangement joins TRBV7-2 to TRBJ1-6; 8 positions match TRBD1. The CDR3 is 15 residues long. J lost 7 bases, V lost 5 bases, and 7 bases had no gene match. CDR1 is SGHTA and CDR2 is FQGNSA in the germline V gene. The entire variable domain, with the rest obtained from reference TRBV7-2 and TRBJ1-6, is as follows: GAGVSQSPSNKVTEKGKDVELRCDPISGHTALYWYRQSLGQGLEFLIYFQGNSAPDKSGLPSDRFSAERTGGSVSTLTIQRTQQEDSAVYLCASSRNRGKNSPLHFGNGTRLTVT.

This clone was counted at least ten times. In the same sample, other DNA sequences code for this CDR3. The chain recombines TRBV12-3 or TRBV12-4 with TRBJ1-2, with 7 nucleotides matching TRBD1. CDR3 size: 13 residues. The trim removed 1 base at V and 4 bases at J, leaving 0 bases unmatched. The CDR3 loop is CASSLGTGYGYTF. Written as DNA, the CDR3 is TGTGCCAGCAGTTTAGGGACAGGCTATGGCTACACCTTC.

V gene TRBV29-1 combines with J gene TRBJ2-1, with D possibly matching TRBD2 (6 bases). The CDR3 length is 13 residues. Trimming took 3 bases from V and 9 from J, leaving 15 bases between them. Per germline, CDR1 SQVTM and CDR2 ANQGSEA. The CDR3 DNA sequence: TGCAGCGTTGAGGTGACTAGTTCAGGTGAGCAGTTCTTC. Amino acids: CSVEVTSSGEQFF.

The CDR3 nucleotides are TGTGCCAGCAGTTTATGGGCAGGGTCTAATGAAAAACTGTTTTTT. Encoded protein: CASSLWAGSNEKLFF. The chain has TRBV27 and TRBJ1-4, with D tentatively TRBD1 (5 bases). Looked up from germline, CDR1 is MNHEY and CDR2 is SMNVEV (reference sequence). This CDR3 spans 15 amino acids. V was shortened by 1 base and J by 3 bases, with 9 bases between the two germline ends.